These 23 T cell receptor beta chains originate from one sample sequenced in a study of spatial heterogeneity in lung cancer. Via MiXCR, TCRdb re-called the 5' RACE reads, giving one row per CDR3 protein. The table includes about 100,000 distinct CDR3 sequences, roughly 4.5% detected once. Time point defined: sample taken at primary tumor resection. Findings and caveats of the study: Counts of expanded intratumoral alpha and beta TCRs tracked tumor mutation counts.

These receptors have no known antigen. The starting material was lung tumor tissue, obtained at surgery. These receptor sequences come from a male donor with early-stage non-small cell lung cancer.

This clonotype was found many times. The chain uses TRBV7-2 and TRBJ2-3, with D hard to call. This CDR3 region has 12 residues. Germline CDR1 is SGHTA and CDR2 is FQGNSA. V shed 4 bases and J shed 6 bases, with 8 bases lying between them. The CDR3 sequence: CASSSMGDTQYF. For the CDR3, the DNA is TGTGCCAGCAGCTCCATGGGTGATACGCAGTATTTT.

The chain recombines TRBV6-2 or TRBV6-3 with TRBJ2-3, with 8 bases identical to TRBD2. This CDR3 comprises 14 residues. Germline CDR1 reads MNHEY; CDR2 reads SVGEGT. Trimming took 11 bases from V and 2 from J; bases not matched to a gene: 9. The CDR3 loop reads CASKTGLATDTQYF. The CDR3, as DNA: TGTGCCTCGAAGACAGGACTAGCCACAGATACGCAGTATTTT.

This clonotype was found many times. This chain uses TRBV27 with TRBJ2-2, with 8 bases that match TRBD2. Germline V lookup: CDR1 MNHEY, CDR2 SMNVEV (reference sequence). The V gene end was trimmed by 7 bases and the J gene end by 6 bases; junction bases not matched to a gene: 16. There are 17 residues in the CDR3. DNA of the CDR3: TGTGCCAGCACCCACGTCCTTAGCGGGATTCTGCCCGGGGAGCTGTTTTTT. Its translation is CASTHVLSGILPGELFF.

This clonotype was seen many times. This chain joins TRBV28 and TRBJ1-4; D may be TRBD1 (5 bases). CDR1 is MDHEN, CDR2 SYDVKM, per germline. V lost 3 bases, J lost 12 bases, and 17 bases lay in between. The CDR3 runs 14 residues. The CDR3 is CASSFYRVQGELFF. As DNA, the CDR3 is TGTGCCAGCAGTTTCTACCGGGTCCAAGGGGAACTGTTTTTT.

This sequence joins TRBV6-6 and TRBJ2-3; perhaps TRBD2 as D (6 bases). Per the germline V gene, CDR1 is MNHNY and CDR2 is SVGAGI (reference sequence). The CDR3 runs to 15 residues. The V end was cut by 6 bases, the J end by 0 bases, with 13 bases between. Here the CDR3 DNA reads TGTGCCAGCAGCCGAGGGAGCGGGAGCACAGATACGCAGTATTTT. It encodes CASSRGSGSTDTQYF.

This clonotype has ten or more counts. The chain carries TRBV6-6 and TRBJ1-2; D is unclear. Per germline, CDR1 MNHNY and CDR2 SVGAGI (reference sequence). The V gene lost 4 bases and the J gene lost 2 bases, with 2 bases spanning the gap. The CDR3 contains 11 residues. The CDR3 region has the DNA TGTGCCAGCAGTTTAAACTATGGCTACACCTTC. Protein product: CASSLNYGYTF.

As for this clonotype: A much larger clone lies a single base off, so this may be a read error. This rearrangement joins TRBV3-1 to TRBJ2-2; 8 bases are shared with TRBD1. Trimming at V came to 4 bases and at J to 7 bases, leaving 14 bases not matched to a gene. The CDR3 is 17 residues long. Looked up from germline, CDR1 is LGHDT and CDR2 is YNNKEL (reference sequence). This CDR3 is CASSRSSGSGGLGELFF. CDR3 nucleotide sequence: TGTGCCAGCAGCCGATCCTCCGGGTCAGGGGGCCTCGGGGAGCTGTTTTTT.

This clonotype was picked up many times. The rearrangement links TRBV7-9 to TRBJ1-4; 7 bases fit TRBD1. CDR3 length: 14 amino acids. The germline gives CDR1 SEHNR, CDR2 FQNEAQ (reference sequence). Trimming took 6 bases from V and 7 from J; bases not matched to a gene: 8. CDR3 amino acids: CASSAGTEGEKLFF. The DNA for the CDR3 is TGTGCCAGCAGTGCTGGGACAGAGGGTGAAAAACTGTTTTTT.

This clonotype has a count of ten or more. The rearrangement links TRBV27 to TRBJ2-7; a possible D gene is TRBD2 (5 bases). The germline V gene has CDR1 MNHEY and CDR2 SMNVEV (reference sequence). This CDR3 is 16 amino acids long. V shed 6 bases and J shed 0 bases, with 18 bases lying between them. The CDR3 protein is CASSLRGGPNSYEQYF. The DNA of the CDR3 is TGTGCCAGCAGCCTGCGCGGCGGGCCTAACTCCTACGAGCAGTACTTC.

The chain carries TRBV6-5 and TRBJ1-1; D gene ambiguous. CDR1 is MNHEY and CDR2 is SVGAGI in the germline V gene. The length of the CDR3 is 13 residues. V was clipped by 4 bases and J by 4 bases, with 10 bases between them. Here the CDR3 reads CASSSSTSTEAFF. CDR3 sequence (DNA): TGTGCCAGCAGTTCCTCGACAAGCACTGAAGCTTTCTTT.

The chain has TRBV28 and TRBJ2-5; 10 bases line up with TRBD2. The CDR3 has 15 amino acids. Looked up from germline, CDR1 is MDHEN and CDR2 is SYDVKM. With 4 bases clipped from V and 5 bases from J, the junction kept 7 bases outside the gene matches. The CDR3 sequence is CASSSKREGSETQYF. The CDR3 region has the DNA TGTGCCAGCAGTTCAAAGCGGGAGGGAAGCGAGACCCAGTACTTC.

The CDR3 DNA follows: TGTGCCAGCAGTCTCCGGGGTCAGGAGGGGACCCAGTACTTC. Residues: CASSLRGQEGTQYF. The chain combines TRBV12-3 or TRBV12-4 with TRBJ2-5, with D tentatively TRBD2 (6 bases). This CDR3 region has 14 residues. V was clipped by 5 bases and J by 7 bases, with 17 bases between them.

This clonotype has a handful of counts. The rearrangement uses TRBV6-2 or TRBV6-3 and TRBJ2-1; 8 positions match TRBD2. Germline V lookup: CDR1 MNHEY, CDR2 SVGEGT. The CDR3 has 16 residues. Trimming at V came to 8 bases and at J to 9 bases, leaving 18 bases not matched to a gene. The CDR3 coding sequence is TGTGCCAGCTCTGGCGCTAGCGGGCTCCCCAGCAGTGAGCAGTTCTTC. It encodes CASSGASGLPSSEQFF.

This clonotype came up many times. V and J are TRBV4-1 and TRBJ1-1; D ambiguous. Germline V gives CDR1 MGHRA, CDR2 YSYEKL. The length of the CDR3 is 15 residues. V was clipped by 1 base and J by 2 bases, with 11 bases between them. CDR3 coding DNA: TGCGCCAGCAGCCAAGTTTCCGGGGTAAACACTGAAGCTTTCTTT. Translated: CASSQVSGVNTEAFF.

This clonotype has a count of ten or more. The chain is built from TRBV5-1 and TRBJ1-1; the D is unclear. The CDR3 consists of 14 residues. Trimming removed 0 bases at V and 7 bases at J, with 13 bases between. The germline V gene has CDR1 SGHRS and CDR2 YFSETQ. This chain's CDR3 is CASSLEAAAVEAFF. In DNA, the CDR3 is TGCGCCAGCAGCTTGGAGGCGGCGGCGGTTGAAGCTTTCTTT.

CDR3 in DNA: TGTGCCAGCAGCCGAGGACTAGCGGGAGTCGGAGAGACCCAGTACTTC. Residues: CASSRGLAGVGETQYF. The rearrangement uses TRBV7-6 and TRBJ2-5; 13 nucleotides match TRBD2. Losses at the gene ends were 5 bases for V and 4 bases for J; bases not matched to a gene: 7. The CDR3 is made up of 16 amino acids. Germline CDR1 is SGHVS and CDR2 is FNYEAQ.

This clonotype was detected many times. DNA of the CDR3: TGTGCCAGCAGCTTAGTGGGGAACGGCGGGACTGAAGCTTTCTTT. Encoded protein: CASSLVGNGGTEAFF. The rearrangement links TRBV11-1 to TRBJ1-1, with D hard to call. The germline CDR1 and CDR2 sequences are SGHAT and FQDESV (reference sequence). The CDR3 has 15 residues. Trimming cost V 1 base and J 5 bases, with 14 bases left between them.

Many counts were recorded for this clonotype. The chain recombines TRBV5-1 with TRBJ1-1; TRBD1 might be the D (5 bases). The CDR3 extends over 14 amino acids. The germline V gene encodes CDR1 SGHRS and CDR2 YFSETQ. Deletions cut 2 bases from V and 0 bases from J, with 8 bases between. The CDR3 DNA reads as TGCGCCAGCAGCTTAGGGGTAATGAACACTGAAGCTTTCTTT. Translating it yields CASSLGVMNTEAFF.

This clonotype was detected many times. The chain recombines TRBV10-3 with TRBJ2-2; D uncertain. The germline gives CDR1 ENHRY, CDR2 SYGVKD. The V end was cut by 4 bases, the J end by 1 base, with 4 bases between. There are 13 residues in the CDR3. Written as DNA, the CDR3 is TGTGCCATCAGTGCAGAGAACACCGGGGAGCTGTTTTTT. Translated: CAISAENTGELFF.

This clonotype was detected ten times or more. The chain combines TRBV18 with TRBJ2-5; TRBD2 agrees at 15 bases. J lost 1 base, V lost 0 bases, and 0 bases had no gene match. The CDR3 extends over 17 amino acids. CDR1 is KGHSH and CDR2 is LQKENI in the germline V gene. Here the CDR3 DNA reads TGTGCCAGCTCACCACCGGGACTAGCGGGAGGCCAAGAGACCCAGTACTTC. This encodes CASSPPGLAGGQETQYF.

This clonotype was counted ten times or more. This chain links TRBV28 with TRBJ2-5; 8 bases agree with TRBD2. The CDR3 has 15 amino acids. CDR1 is MDHEN, CDR2 SYDVKM, per germline. J lost 6 bases, V lost 2 bases, and 8 bases had no gene match. CDR3 loop: CASSLIAGLVKTQYF. The CDR3 DNA follows: TGTGCCAGCAGTTTAATAGCGGGATTGGTAAAGACCCAGTACTTC.

This clonotype was picked up many times. The rearrangement links TRBV12-3 or TRBV12-4 to TRBJ2-2; TRBD2 aligns across 9 bases. The CDR3 loop spans 15 amino acids. J was trimmed by 1 base and V by 6 bases; bases with no gene match: 3. The CDR3 coding sequence is TGTGCCAGCAGCCGGACTAGCGAGAACACCGGGGAGCTGTTTTTT. Translated: CASSRTSENTGELFF.

This clonotype occurred many times. The chain combines TRBV6-6 with TRBJ1-3; weak D call: TRBD1 (5 bases). The CDR3 has 13 residues. CDR1 and CDR2 from the germline V gene are MNHNY and SVGAGI (reference sequence). The CDR3 protein is CAVDSNSGNTIYF. The CDR3 bases are TGTGCGGTAGACAGTAACTCTGGAAACACCATATATTTT.